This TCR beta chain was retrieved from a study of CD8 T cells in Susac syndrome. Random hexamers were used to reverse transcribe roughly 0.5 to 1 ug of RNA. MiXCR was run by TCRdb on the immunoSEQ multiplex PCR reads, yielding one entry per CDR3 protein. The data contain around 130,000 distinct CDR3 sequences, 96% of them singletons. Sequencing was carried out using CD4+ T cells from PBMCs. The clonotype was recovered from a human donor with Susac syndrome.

The CDR3 bases are TGCAGCGTTGGAGGCAACGGGAGGGACACTGAAGCTTTCTTT. Translating gives CSVGGNGRDTEAFF. This chain uses TRBV29-1 with TRBJ1-1, with D uncertain. The V gene lost 4 bases and the J gene lost 3 bases, with 15 bases spanning the gap. The CDR3 sequence is 14 residues long. The germline V gene encodes CDR1 SQVTM and CDR2 ANQGSEA.